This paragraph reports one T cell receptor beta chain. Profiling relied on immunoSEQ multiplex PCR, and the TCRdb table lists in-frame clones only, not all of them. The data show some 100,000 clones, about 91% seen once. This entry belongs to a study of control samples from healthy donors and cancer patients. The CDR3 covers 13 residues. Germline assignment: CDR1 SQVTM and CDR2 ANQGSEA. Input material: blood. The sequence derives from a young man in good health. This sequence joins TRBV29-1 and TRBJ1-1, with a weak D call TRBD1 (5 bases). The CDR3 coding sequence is TGCACCTCCATAGGGACGGGGGACACTGAAGCTTTCTTT. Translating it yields CTSIGTGDTEAFF.